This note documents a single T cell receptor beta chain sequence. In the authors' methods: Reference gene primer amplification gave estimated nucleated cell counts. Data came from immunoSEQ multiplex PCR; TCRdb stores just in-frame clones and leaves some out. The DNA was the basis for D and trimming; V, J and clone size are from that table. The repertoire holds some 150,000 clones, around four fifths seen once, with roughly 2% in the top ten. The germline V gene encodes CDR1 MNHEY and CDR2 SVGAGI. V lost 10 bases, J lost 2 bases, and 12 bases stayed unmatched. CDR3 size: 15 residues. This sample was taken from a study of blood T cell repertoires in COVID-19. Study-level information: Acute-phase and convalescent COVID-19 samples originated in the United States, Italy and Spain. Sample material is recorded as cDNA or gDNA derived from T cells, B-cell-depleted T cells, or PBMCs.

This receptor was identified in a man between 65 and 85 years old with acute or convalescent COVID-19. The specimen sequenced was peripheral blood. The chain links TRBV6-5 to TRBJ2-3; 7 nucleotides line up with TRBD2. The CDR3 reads CATAPGLADTDTQYF. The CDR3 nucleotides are TGTGCCACCGCGCCTGGGCTAGCGGACACAGATACGCAGTATTTT.